Listed below are T cell receptor beta chains from one sample, sequenced in a study of blood T cell repertoires in COVID-19. Profiled with immunoSEQ multiplex PCR; TCRdb holds only in-frame clones, not every one. The sample carries about 170,000 clones, over 65% recorded once. Specimen: PBMCs or T cells enriched from blood (not recorded which). These receptors were obtained from a woman aged 50 to 60 who had recovered from COVID-19. The CDR3 runs from the conserved cysteine through the conserved F or W. The D gene is left open where the match is weak. The size entry is marked missing in some rows and otherwise reads once, few, many or a size class.

13	TRBV27	-	TRBJ1-2	-	TGTGCCAGCAGTTTCACGGGGGGCGCTGGCTACACCTTC	CASSFTGGAGYTF
16	TRBV6-6	-	TRBJ1-1	-	TGTGCCAGCACCTCAAGACCGAGGACAGAAAACACTGAAGCTTTCTTT	CASTSRPRTENTEAFF
12	TRBV2	-	TRBJ1-2	-	TGTGCCAGCAAAGTCCGCGACTATGGCTACACCTTC	CASKVRDYGYTF
15	TRBV6-2/TRBV6-3	-	TRBJ2-1	TRBD2	TGTGCCAGCAGTTACCGCGGGAGAGCCTACAATGAGCAGTTCTTC	CASSYRGRAYNEQFF
19	TRBV5-4	-	TRBJ1-1	TRBD1	TGTGCCAGCAGCGGGGGGACAGGGGGCGCAAGGGTAGGCGACACTGAAGCTTTCTTT	CASSGGTGGARVGDTEAFF
13	TRBV6-5	-	TRBJ1-5	-	TGTGCCAGCAAGCCAGGGGTCAATCAGCCCCAGCATTTT	CASKPGVNQPQHF
11	TRBV29-1	-	TRBJ2-2	-	TGCAGCGTTGATGCGTCCGGGGAGCTGTTTTTT	CSVDASGELFF
15	TRBV6-1	once	TRBJ1-4	TRBD1	TGTGCCAGCAGTGAAGGGACAGGGATTAATGAAAAACTGTTTTTT	CASSEGTGINEKLFF
15	TRBV5-1	-	TRBJ2-2	-	TGCGCCAGCAGATGGACTGCGGGGAACACCGGGGAGCTGTTTTTT	CASRWTAGNTGELFF
11	TRBV28	-	TRBJ1-2	-	TGTGCCAGCAGTTTCAGGGATGGCTACACCTTC	CASSFRDGYTF
22	TRBV10-3	-	TRBJ2-3	TRBD2	TGTGCCATCAGTGAGCGGCCTAGCGGGGCGCCCGGCCCAACCTTTAGCACAGATACGCAGTATTTT	CAISERPSGAPGPTFSTDTQYF
15	TRBV25-1	-	TRBJ2-3	TRBD1	TGTGCCAGCAAGTCCCAGGGGGATGGCACAGATACGCAGTATTTT	CASKSQGDGTDTQYF
15	TRBV3-1/TRBV3-2	-	TRBJ1-4	TRBD1	TGTGCCAGCAGCCCCACAGGGGGCGCTTATGAAAAACTGTTTTTT	CASSPTGGAYEKLFF
13	TRBV4-1	-	TRBJ1-6	-	TGCGCCAGCGGGAGGCCGGGAAATTCACCCCTCCACTTT	CASGRPGNSPLHF
12	TRBV5-1	-	TRBJ2-5	-	TGCGCCAGCAGCCGCCCGGAAGAGACCCAGTACTTC	CASSRPEETQYF
18	TRBV27	-	TRBJ2-6	-	TGTGCCAGCAGCCCCCGGGTTAGTCCATTCTCTGGGGCCAACGTCCTGACTTTC	CASSPRVSPFSGANVLTF
15	TRBV6-5	-	TRBJ1-2	-	TGTGCCAGCAGTTACCAGGCAGGCTATAACTATGGCTACACCTTC	CASSYQAGYNYGYTF
16	TRBV2	few	TRBJ1-5	-	TGTGCCAGCCTCGACAGCACCCGCCATGGCAATCAGCCCCAGCATTTT	CASLDSTRHGNQPQHF
16	TRBV15	few	TRBJ2-1	TRBD2	TGTGCCACCAGCAGAGAGGCTAGCGGGGGGCCCGGAGAGCAGTTCTTC	CATSREASGGPGEQFF
18	TRBV19	-	TRBJ1-5	TRBD1	TGTGCCAGTAGTAACGACAGGGAGAGGGGATATAGCAATCAGCCCCAGCATTTT	CASSNDRERGYSNQPQHF
16	TRBV7-2	-	TRBJ2-4	TRBD1	TGTGCCAGCAGACAAGGGACCAGGGGGCGCGGAGACATTCAGTACTTC	CASRQGTRGRGDIQYF
17	TRBV4-1	-	TRBJ1-1	TRBD1	TGCGCCAGCAGCCAAGATTTAAGTGGGGACAGGGTTTTTACGGCTTTCTTT	CASSQDLSGDRVFTAFF
14	TRBV11-2	-	TRBJ1-5	-	TGTGCCAGCAGCCCGTACACAGGCTATCAGCCCCAGCATTTT	CASSPYTGYQPQHF
13	TRBV12-3/TRBV12-4	-	TRBJ1-5	-	TGTGCCAGCAGCCGGACTAAGAACCAGCCCCAGCATTTT	CASSRTKNQPQHF
13	TRBV30	-	TRBJ1-2	-	TGTGCCTGGATGTACAGCACTAACTATGGCTACACCTTC	CAWMYSTNYGYTF
14	TRBV11-1	-	TRBJ1-1	TRBD1	TGTGCCAGCAGCCCCCGACAGGGGAACACTGAAGCTTTCTTT	CASSPRQGNTEAFF
15	TRBV28	-	TRBJ1-2	-	TGTGCCAGCAGTTTATTTCCAGGGGACCGCGGTGGCTACACCTTC	CASSLFPGDRGGYTF
16	TRBV15	-	TRBJ1-1	-	TGTGCCACCAGCCCGGCGGGAGCAGAGCCGAACACTGAAGCTTTCTTT	CATSPAGAEPNTEAFF
15	TRBV19	-	TRBJ2-2	TRBD2	TGTGCCAGTAACCTGCTAGCGGGAGCTAGCGGGGAGCTGTTTTTT	CASNLLAGASGELFF
12	TRBV12-3/TRBV12-4	-	TRBJ1-1	-	TGTGCCAGCAGTTTATCAGGGACTGATGGAGTCTTT	CASSLSGTDGVF
15	TRBV7-9	-	TRBJ1-4	-	TGTGCCAGCAGCTCTCCCGAGCGCTCAAATGAAAAACTGTTTTTT	CASSSPERSNEKLFF
16	TRBV27	-	TRBJ2-3	TRBD2	TGTGCCAGCAGGCCCGCTAGCGGGGGGTACACAGATACGCAGTATTTT	CASRPASGGYTDTQYF
16	TRBV25-1	-	TRBJ2-1	-	TGTGCCAGCAGTGATCACCGGGACAAGGCATGGGATGAGCAGTTCTTC	CASSDHRDKAWDEQFF
16	TRBV5-1	once	TRBJ1-6	TRBD1	TGCGCCAGCAGCTGGGGACCGGGACAGCTTGTTTCACCCCTCCACTTT	CASSWGPGQLVSPLHF
13	TRBV5-1	-	TRBJ2-1	-	TGCGCCAGCACGATACAGGGATCCCCACTTCAGTTCTTC	CASTIQGSPLQFF
15	TRBV19	-	TRBJ1-1	-	TGTGCCAGTAGTCGCCGACAGATGATGAACACTGAAGCTTTCTTT	CASSRRQMMNTEAFF
13	TRBV9	-	TRBJ1-2	-	TGTGCCAGCAGCGCCGTCGAGTTGCGGGGCTACACCTTC	CASSAVELRGYTF
14	TRBV19	-	TRBJ1-1	-	TGTGCCAGTAGGCCGGGGGACCGGAACACTGAAGCTTTCTTT	CASRPGDRNTEAFF
16	TRBV4-1	-	TRBJ1-4	TRBD1	TGCGCCAGCAGCCAAGCAAGAGGACAGGGGGTTGAAAAACTGTTTTTT	CASSQARGQGVEKLFF
13	TRBV30	-	TRBJ2-3	-	TGTGCCTGGAGCCTGGGGCGGACAGATACGCAGTATTTT	CAWSLGRTDTQYF